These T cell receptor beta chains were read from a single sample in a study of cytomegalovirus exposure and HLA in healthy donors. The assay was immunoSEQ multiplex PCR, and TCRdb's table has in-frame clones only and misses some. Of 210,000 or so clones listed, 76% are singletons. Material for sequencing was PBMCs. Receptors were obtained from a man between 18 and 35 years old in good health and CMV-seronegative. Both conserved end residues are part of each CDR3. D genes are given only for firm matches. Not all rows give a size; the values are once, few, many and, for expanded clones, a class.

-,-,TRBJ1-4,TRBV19,CASSTRGDNEKLFF,TGTGCCAGTAGTACCAGGGGTGACAATGAAAAACTGTTTTTT
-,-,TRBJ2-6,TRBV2,CASSADTYSGANVLTF,TGTGCCAGCAGTGCGGACACTTACTCTGGGGCCAACGTCCTGACTTTC
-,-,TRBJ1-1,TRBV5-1,CASSLAGGYTEAFF,TGCGCCAGCAGCTTGGCTGGGGGCTACACTGAAGCTTTCTTT
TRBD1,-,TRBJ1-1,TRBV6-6,CASSSPGQLNTEAFF,TGTGCCAGCAGTTCCCCGGGACAGTTGAACACTGAAGCTTTCTTT
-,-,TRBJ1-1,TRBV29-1,CSVLRQIEAFF,TGCAGCGTCCTTAGACAGATTGAAGCTTTCTTT
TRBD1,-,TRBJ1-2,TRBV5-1,CASSTDRSSGGYTF,TGCGCCAGCAGCACGGACAGGTCTTCCGGTGGCTACACCTTC
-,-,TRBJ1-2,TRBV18,CASSPQEVRDGYTF,TGTGCCAGCTCACCACAGGAGGTTCGAGATGGCTACACCTTC
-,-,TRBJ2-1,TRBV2,CASNYERGGQFF,TGTGCCAGCAATTACGAGCGCGGTGGGCAGTTCTTC
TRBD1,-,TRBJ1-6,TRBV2,CASTGQGKGSPLHF,TGTGCCAGCACCGGACAGGGAAAGGGTTCACCCCTCCACTTT
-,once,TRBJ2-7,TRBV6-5,CASSYDRGAYEQYF,TGTGCCAGCAGTTACGACAGAGGAGCCTACGAGCAGTACTTC
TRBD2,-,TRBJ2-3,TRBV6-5,CASSKRGGFTDTQYF,TGTGCCAGCAGTAAACGCGGGGGGTTCACAGATACGCAGTATTTT
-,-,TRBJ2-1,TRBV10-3,CAISPGTRQGFHEQFF,TGTGCCATCAGTCCCGGGACTAGACAGGGATTCCATGAGCAGTTCTTC
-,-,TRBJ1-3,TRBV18,CASSPIDSTGNTIYF,TGTGCCAGCTCACCGATCGACAGCACTGGAAACACCATATATTTT
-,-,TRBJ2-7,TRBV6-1,CASSEGKEGRRFYEQYF,TGTGCCAGCAGTGAAGGGAAGGAGGGCAGGCGTTTCTACGAGCAGTACTTC
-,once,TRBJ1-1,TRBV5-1,CASSLIGENTEAFF,TGCGCCAGCAGCTTGATAGGGGAGAACACTGAAGCTTTCTTT
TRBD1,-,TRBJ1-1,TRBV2,CASSESPAGGFGAFF,TGTGCCAGCAGTGAGTCTCCGGCAGGGGGCTTCGGAGCTTTCTTT
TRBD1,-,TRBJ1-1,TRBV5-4,CASSSGQNMNTEAFF,TGTGCCAGCAGCTCGGGACAGAACATGAACACTGAAGCTTTCTTT
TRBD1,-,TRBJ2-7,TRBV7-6,CASSLTPGQGTYEQYF,TGTGCCAGCAGCTTGACCCCGGGACAGGGGACGTACGAGCAGTACTTC
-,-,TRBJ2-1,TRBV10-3,CAISEPSSYNEQFF,TGTGCCATCAGTGAGCCCAGCTCCTACAATGAGCAGTTCTTC
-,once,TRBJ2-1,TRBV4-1,CASSQVYVQGGYNEQFF,TGCGCCAGCAGCCAAGTGTATGTGCAGGGGGGCTACAATGAGCAGTTCTTC
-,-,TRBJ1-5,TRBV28,CASSSQSRRNQPQHF,TGTGCCAGCAGCTCTCAATCCCGTCGGAATCAGCCCCAGCATTTT
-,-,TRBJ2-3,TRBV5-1,CASSLGSDSLTDTQYF,TGCGCCAGCAGCTTGGGATCCGACAGCCTCACAGATACGCAGTATTTT
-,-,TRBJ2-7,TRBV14,CASSQGLGGTYEQYF,TGTGCCAGCAGCCAAGGCCTCGGAGGGACCTACGAGCAGTACTTC
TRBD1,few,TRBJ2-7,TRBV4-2,CASSQAGQSYEQYF,TGTGCCAGCAGCCAAGCGGGACAGTCATACGAGCAGTACTTC
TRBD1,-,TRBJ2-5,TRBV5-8,CASSRQGEIQETQYF,TGTGCCAGCAGCCGACAGGGGGAGATACAAGAGACCCAGTACTTC
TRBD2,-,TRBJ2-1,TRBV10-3,CASGGVFDGQFF,TGTGCCTCGGGGGGGGTGTTTGACGGCCAGTTCTTC
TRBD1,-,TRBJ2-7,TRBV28,CASTTGTAYEQYF,TGTGCCAGCACCACCGGGACAGCCTACGAGCAGTACTTC
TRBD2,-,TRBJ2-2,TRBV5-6,CASWAGEIDTGELFF,TGTGCCAGCTGGGCGGGAGAAATCGACACCGGGGAGCTGTTTTTT
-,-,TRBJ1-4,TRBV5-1,CASSFSATNEKLFF,TGCGCCAGCAGCTTCTCTGCAACTAATGAAAAACTGTTTTTT
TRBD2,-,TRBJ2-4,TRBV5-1,CASSEGLAGGKNIQYF,TGCGCCAGCAGCGAAGGACTAGCGGGCGGAAAAAACATTCAGTACTTC
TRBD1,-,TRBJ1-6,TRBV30,CAWRPWTGGYSPLHF,TGTGCCTGGAGGCCCTGGACAGGGGGATATTCACCCCTCCACTTT
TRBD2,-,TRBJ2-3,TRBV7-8,CASSLREGSTDTQYF,TGTGCCAGCAGCTTACGGGAGGGCAGCACAGATACGCAGTATTTT
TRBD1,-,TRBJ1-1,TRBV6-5,CASRQGAEAFF,TGTGCCAGCAGACAGGGGGCTGAAGCTTTCTTT
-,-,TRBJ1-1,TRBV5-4,CASSLNSGWGNTEAFF,TGTGCCAGCAGCCTAAATTCGGGATGGGGGAACACTGAAGCTTTCTTT
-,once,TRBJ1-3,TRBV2,CASRGDTSYTIYF,TGTGCCAGCAGGGGGGACACGAGTTACACCATATATTTT
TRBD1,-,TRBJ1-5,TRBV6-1,CASSGQGVALPNNQPQHF,TGTGCCAGCAGTGGACAGGGAGTTGCTCTCCCGAATAATCAGCCCCAGCATTTT
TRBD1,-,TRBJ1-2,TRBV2,CAITGGGYGGYGYTF,TGTGCCATAACAGGGGGAGGGTACGGCGGCTATGGCTACACCTTC
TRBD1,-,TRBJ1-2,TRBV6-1,CASSEGSGQGPGYTF,TGTGCCAGCAGTGAAGGCTCGGGACAGGGGCCTGGCTACACCTTC
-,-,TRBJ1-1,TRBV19,CATSVHLNTEAFF,TGTGCCACCTCGGTTCATTTGAACACTGAAGCTTTCTTT
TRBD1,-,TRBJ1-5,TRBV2,CASSARDRADQPQHF,TGTGCCAGCAGTGCCAGGGACAGGGCAGATCAGCCCCAGCATTTT
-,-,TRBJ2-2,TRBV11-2,CASSRNQGWTGELFF,TGTGCCAGCAGCCGGAACCAGGGTTGGACCGGGGAGCTGTTTTTT
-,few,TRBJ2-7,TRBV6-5,CASSDGGIYEQYF,TGTGCCAGCAGCGACGGCGGAATCTACGAGCAGTACTTC
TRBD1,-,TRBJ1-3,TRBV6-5,CASSYGRGLGNTIYF,TGTGCCAGCAGTTACGGCAGGGGGCTGGGAAACACCATATATTTT
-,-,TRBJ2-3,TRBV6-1,CASSRTNTDTQYF,TGTGCCAGCAGCAGGACTAACACAGATACGCAGTATTTT
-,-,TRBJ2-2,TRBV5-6,CASSFLRGTGELFF,TGTGCCAGCAGCTTCCTCCGGGGCACCGGGGAGCTGTTTTTT
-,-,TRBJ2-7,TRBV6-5,CASSYKGVEQYF,TGTGCCAGCAGTTACAAGGGAGTCGAGCAGTACTTC
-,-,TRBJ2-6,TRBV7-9,CSSSLMSGGANVLTF,TGTTCCAGCAGCCTTATGTCAGGTGGGGCCAACGTCCTGACTTTC
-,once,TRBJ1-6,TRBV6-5,CASSSLAMGNSPLHF,TGTGCCAGCAGTTCCCTAGCTATGGGTAATTCACCCCTCCACTTT
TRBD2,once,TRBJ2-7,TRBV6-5,CASSPAGGPADEQYF,TGTGCCAGCAGCCCAGCGGGAGGGCCTGCGGACGAGCAGTACTTC
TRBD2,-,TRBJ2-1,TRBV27,CASSLSRSGRLQGNEQFF,TGTGCCAGCAGTTTATCGCGGAGCGGGAGGCTTCAGGGCAATGAGCAGTTCTTC
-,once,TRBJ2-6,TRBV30,CARSDTALAGANVLTF,TGTGCCCGGAGTGATACAGCCTTGGCTGGGGCCAACGTCCTGACTTTC
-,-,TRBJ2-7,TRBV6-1,CASSPEGGRAYEQYF,TGTGCCAGCAGCCCCGAGGGAGGTCGGGCCTACGAGCAGTACTTC
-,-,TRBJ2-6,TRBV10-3,CAISVYTGANVLTF,TGTGCCATCAGTGTATATACTGGGGCCAACGTCCTGACTTTC
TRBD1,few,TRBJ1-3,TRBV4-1,CASSQLDRAGNTIYF,TGCGCCAGCAGCCAATTGGACAGGGCTGGAAACACCATATATTTT
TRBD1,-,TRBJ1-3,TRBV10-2,CASSYRDSGNTIYF,TGCGCCAGCAGTTACCGGGACAGCGGAAACACCATATATTTT
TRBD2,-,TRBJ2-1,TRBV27,CASRMTSGTYNEQFF,TGTGCCAGCAGAATGACTAGCGGGACTTACAATGAGCAGTTCTTC